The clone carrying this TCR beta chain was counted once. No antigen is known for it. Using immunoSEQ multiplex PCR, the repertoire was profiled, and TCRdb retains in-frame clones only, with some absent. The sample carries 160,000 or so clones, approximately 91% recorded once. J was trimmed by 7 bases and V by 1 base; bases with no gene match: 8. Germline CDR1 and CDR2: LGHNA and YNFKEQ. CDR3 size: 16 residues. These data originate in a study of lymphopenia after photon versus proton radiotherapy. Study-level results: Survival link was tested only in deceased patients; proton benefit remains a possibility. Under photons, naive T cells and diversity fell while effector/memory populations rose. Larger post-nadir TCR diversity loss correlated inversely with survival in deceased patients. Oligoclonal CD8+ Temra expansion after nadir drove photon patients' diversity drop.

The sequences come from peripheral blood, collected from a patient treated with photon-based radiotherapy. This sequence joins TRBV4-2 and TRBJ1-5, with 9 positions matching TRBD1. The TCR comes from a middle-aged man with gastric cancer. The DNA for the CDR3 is TGTGCCAGCAGCCAAGCTCGGACAGGGGTAGTGCAGCCCCAGCATTTT. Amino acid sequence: CASSQARTGVVQPQHF.